What follows are 14 T cell receptor beta chains derived from one specimen sequenced in a study of T cells after yellow fever vaccination. TCRdb analysed the 5' RACE reads with MiXCR anew, one entry per CDR3 protein. The data hold just under 600,000 distinct CDR3 sequences, with about 13% observed a single time. The material was PBMCs, obtained on the day of the yellow fever booster vaccination. Source of these receptors: a man aged 30 to 39 who received the YFV17D yellow fever vaccine.

There are a few counts of this clonotype. The J gene is TRBJ1-6, the V gene TRBV4-3, with D perhaps TRBD1 (5 bases). Germline-derived CDR1 and CDR2 are LGHNA and YSLEER. Between the trimmed V and J ends, which lost 0 bases and 9 bases, there was a span of 15 bases. The CDR3 is made up of 16 amino acids. CDR3 nucleotides: TGCGCCAGCAGCCAAGATTCGAACAGGAGGCGTTCACCCCTCCACTTT. Amino acids: CASSQDSNRRRSPLHF.

This clonotype appeared a few times. V gene TRBV5-1 combines with J gene TRBJ1-1; D remains unclear. The germline V and J ends were trimmed by 0 bases and 4 bases, with 13 bases remaining between them. The CDR3 is 15 residues long. CDR1 is SGHRS, CDR2 YFSETQ, per germline. In DNA form, the CDR3 reads TGCGCCAGCAGCTTGGCCCGGGGATGGGGCACTGAAGCTTTCTTT. Encoded protein: CASSLARGWGTEAFF.

There are a few counts of this clonotype. The chain links TRBV7-2 to TRBJ2-7, with TRBD1 matching over 7 bases. Germline CDR1 and CDR2: SGHTA and FQGNSA. The CDR3 loop spans 14 amino acids. J was trimmed by 5 bases and V by 5 bases; bases with no gene match: 9. For the CDR3, the DNA is TGTGCCAGCAGCCTAGACAGGGCGGCCCACGAGCAGTACTTC. Translating it yields CASSLDRAAHEQYF.

J is TRBJ2-1 and V is TRBV27; 9 positions agree with TRBD1. V lost 7 bases, J lost 4 bases, and 8 bases stayed unmatched. The CDR3 contains 15 residues. CDR1 is MNHEY, CDR2 SMNVEV, per germline (reference sequence). CDR3: CASNLPDRGYNEQFF. CDR3 in DNA: TGTGCCAGCAATCTCCCGGACAGGGGTTACAATGAGCAGTTCTTC.

The V gene is TRBV20-1, the J gene TRBJ2-2, with unresolved D. This CDR3 contains 14 residues. Looked up from germline, CDR1 is DFQATT and CDR2 is SNEGSKA (reference sequence). The V gene lost 1 base and the J gene lost 7 bases, with 13 bases spanning the gap. CDR3 in amino acids: CSARVKQESGELFF. The CDR3 DNA reads as TGCAGTGCTAGAGTAAAGCAGGAGAGCGGGGAGCTGTTTTTT.

This clonotype occurred many times. This chain links TRBV5-6 with TRBJ2-1, with TRBD1 matching 9 bases. CDR1 is SGHDT, CDR2 YYEEEE, per germline. Trimming at V came to 4 bases and at J to 5 bases, leaving 13 bases not matched to a gene. This CDR3 has 17 amino acids. The CDR3 here is CASSPSPGTGSHNEQFF. CDR3 bases: TGTGCCAGCAGCCCTAGTCCCGGGACAGGGTCCCACAATGAGCAGTTCTTC.

This clonotype has only a few counts. The V call is TRBV10-2, the J call TRBJ2-7, with 9 bases identical to TRBD1. From germline, CDR1 is WSHSY and CDR2 SAAADI. This CDR3 region has 16 residues. V lost 1 base and J lost 1; bases outside the gene matches: 5. The CDR3 region has the DNA TGCGCCAGCAGTGAGTTTTTGGACAGGGGATCCTACGAGCAGTACTTC. As protein: CASSEFLDRGSYEQYF.

This clonotype was recorded a few times. The V and J genes are TRBV3-1 and TRBJ2-2, with 8 positions matching TRBD2. This CDR3 has 17 residues. CDR1 and CDR2 (germline): LGHDT, YNNKEL (reference sequence). V lost 4 bases, J lost 7 bases, and 14 bases stayed unmatched. The CDR3 loop reads CASSPYVSGSRGGELFF. CDR3 bases: TGTGCCAGCAGCCCATATGTAAGCGGGAGTAGAGGCGGGGAGCTGTTTTTT.

This clonotype has just a few counts. This sequence joins TRBV6-2 or TRBV6-3 and TRBJ2-1; 8 nucleotides match TRBD2. This CDR3 is built from 15 residues. Germline loops: CDR1 MNHEY, CDR2 SVGEGT. V lost 5 bases to trimming and J lost 6 bases; unmatched junction nucleotides: 9. The CDR3 sequence is CASSLTSGISNEQFF. In nucleotides, the CDR3 is TGTGCCAGCAGTCTAACTAGCGGCATCTCCAATGAGCAGTTCTTC.

This clonotype was recorded a few times. The V call is TRBV9, the J call TRBJ2-1; D possibly corresponds to TRBD2 (5 bases). CDR1 SGDLS and CDR2 YYNGEE come from the germline V gene. This CDR3 spans 15 amino acids. Trimming pared 0 bases from V and 2 bases from J, leaving 9 bases between. As DNA, the CDR3 is TGTGCCAGCAGCGTAGGGTCGGGAACCTACAATGAGCAGTTCTTC. Amino acids: CASSVGSGTYNEQFF. The full variable domain, in which reference TRBV9 and TRBJ2-1 provide the parts outside the CDR3, is DSGVTQTPKHLITATGQRVTLRCSPRSGDLSVYWYQQSLDQGLQFLIQYYNGEERAKGNILERFSAQQFPDLHSELNLSSLELGDSALYFCASSVGSGTYNEQFFGPGTRLTVL.

This clonotype was detected a few times. The chain joins TRBV29-1 to TRBJ1-4; D not certain. Germline V gene lookup returns CDR1 SQVTM and CDR2 ANQGSEA. The CDR3 sequence is 16 residues long. V was clipped by 7 bases and J by 5 bases, with 23 bases between them. CDR3 nucleotide sequence: TGCAGCGCCCGGGGAGGGAAAGGCATGGTGAATGAAAAACTGTTTTTT. This gives the protein CSARGGKGMVNEKLFF.

This clonotype was recorded many times. The chain carries TRBV10-3 and TRBJ2-1, with 9 positions matching TRBD2. Per germline, CDR1 ENHRY and CDR2 SYGVKD. The CDR3 totals 13 residues. V lost 7 bases, J lost 4 bases, and 2 bases stayed unmatched. The CDR3 sequence is CAIKAGGYNEQFF. The CDR3 DNA reads as TGTGCCATCAAGGCGGGAGGGTACAATGAGCAGTTCTTC.

The rearrangement joins TRBV20-1 to TRBJ1-6; no reliable D call. Germline CDR1 is DFQATT and CDR2 is SNEGSKA (reference sequence). Trimming cost V 0 bases and J 14 bases, with 17 bases left between them. The CDR3 is 14 residues long. CDR3 nucleotide sequence: TGCAGTGCTAGAGATACACAGACCACTCGGTCCCTCCACTTT. This encodes CSARDTQTTRSLHF.

The rearrangement uses TRBV6-5 and TRBJ2-7, with a possible D match to TRBD2 (5 bases). This CDR3 has 15 amino acids. Looked up from germline, CDR1 is MNHEY and CDR2 is SVGAGI. Trimming removed 2 bases from V and 0 bases from J, with 11 bases in between. In DNA, the CDR3 is TGTGCCAGCAGTTACGTCGGCGGGCGCTCCTACGAGCAGTACTTC. This gives the protein CASSYVGGRSYEQYF.